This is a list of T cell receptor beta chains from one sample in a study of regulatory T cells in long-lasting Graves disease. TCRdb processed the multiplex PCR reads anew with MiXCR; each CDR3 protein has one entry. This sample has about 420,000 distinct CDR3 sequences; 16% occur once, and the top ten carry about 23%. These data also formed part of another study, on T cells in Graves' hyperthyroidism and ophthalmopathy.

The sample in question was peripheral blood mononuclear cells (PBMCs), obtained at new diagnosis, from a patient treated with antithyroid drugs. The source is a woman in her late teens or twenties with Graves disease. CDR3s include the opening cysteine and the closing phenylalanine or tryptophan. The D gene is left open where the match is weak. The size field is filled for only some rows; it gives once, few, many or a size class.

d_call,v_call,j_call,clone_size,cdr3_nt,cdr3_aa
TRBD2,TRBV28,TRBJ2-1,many,TGTGCCAGCAGAACACCGGGACTAGCGGGAGTGGGTGAGCAGTTCTTC,CASRTPGLAGVGEQFF
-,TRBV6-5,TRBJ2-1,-,TGTGCCAGCAGTTACTCGTGGGACTATGAGCAGTTCTTC,CASSYSWDYEQFF
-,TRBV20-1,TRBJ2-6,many,TGCAGTGCTAGTGCTGGGGTAGCCAGGGGGGCCAACGTCCTGACTTTC,CSASAGVARGANVLTF
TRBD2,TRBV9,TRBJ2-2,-,TGTGCCAGCTGTCCTAGCGGGAGCACCGGGGAGCTGTTTTTT,CASCPSGSTGELFF
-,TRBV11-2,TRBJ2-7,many,TGTGCCAGCAGGCCAATCGGACTACGGGAGCAGTACTTC,CASRPIGLREQYF
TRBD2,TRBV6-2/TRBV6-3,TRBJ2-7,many,TGTGCCAGCAGGGGTAGCGGGGGCTCCTACGAGCAGTACTTC,CASRGSGGSYEQYF
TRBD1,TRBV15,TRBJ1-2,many,TGTGCCACCACTGCGGACAGGGGGGTGTATGGCTACACCTTC,CATTADRGVYGYTF
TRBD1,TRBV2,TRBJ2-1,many,TGTGCCAGCAGCCATACAGGGGGCGCGTACAATGAGCAGTTCTTC,CASSHTGGAYNEQFF
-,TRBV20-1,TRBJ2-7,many,TGCAGTGCCCCCTTTCAGAGCTCCTACGAGCAGTACTTC,CSAPFQSSYEQYF
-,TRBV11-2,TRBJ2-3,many,TGTGCCAGCAGCGGCCGGGCCGCAGATACGCAGTATTTT,CASSGRAADTQYF